This section outlines one T cell receptor beta chain sequence together with its context. Its antigen is not yet known. Qualities for individual bases were not recorded, and no much larger clone is one base off. The record originates from a study of cytomegalovirus exposure and HLA in healthy donors (dated by TCRdb to the late 2010s). Some background on the complete study: An earlier analysis of roughly 500 of the donors reported 250 to 350 Gb of sequence data and more than 90 million unique TCR beta sequences from approximately 180 million T cells. HLA typing included class I and class II loci at four-digit resolution. Among the roughly 430 genotyped donors, about 83% belonged to the genetic ancestry cluster associated with self-reported Caucasian donors. The T cell repertoires of several hundred subjects were profiled by immunosequencing and related to cytomegalovirus serostatus. Donor age, sex, ethnicity and CMV serostatus were collected together with the repertoire data. To decide whether each TCR beta V gene segment behaved as functional or pseudogenic, an earlier analysis of over 500 of the donors relied on high-throughput TCR beta sequencing. In addition to the first cohort of several hundred subjects, a separate validation cohort of 120 different subjects was used. To predict cytomegalovirus infection status, the study brought together high-throughput TCR immunosequencing, statistical association of individual TCRs with disease status, and machine learning. The study was designed to test whether signatures of past pathogen exposure could be identified by cataloging public T cell receptors. The number of typed donors differed by locus: about 620-640 for A, B, C, DRB1 and DQB1; approximately 520 for DQA1; around 610 for DPA1; and roughly 450 for DPB1. Genome-wide SNP genotypes for about 60% of the 666 donors were used in a later genetic analysis, which treated that subset as a discovery cohort. On average, roughly 240,000 unique TCR beta nucleotide sequences were sequenced per donor among 350 to 400 genotyped donors of the cohort, with around 19% of those sequences being non-productive. A later analysis re-analyzed previously published TCR beta repertoires from approximately 670 donors and added high-resolution HLA genotyping to study TCR occurrence patterns. Approximately 310 gigabases of sequencing data and 70 million to 85 million unique TCR sequences were included in an early release covering several hundred HLA-typed donors. The later analysis used no new phenotypic data to find candidate immune exposures, relying instead on TCR beta sequences and their occurrence across donors. All discovery cohort repertoires had been generated using a single sequencing platform. Five DR-DQ haplotypes were treated as single units for association and clustering because of strong linkage in the cohort.

In total, roughly 670 healthy bone marrow donors made up the cohort. At the time of sampling, all cohort members were nominally healthy, though unrecorded immune exposures were likely present. The donor tested CMV seropositive and was one of the 289 seropositive cohort members. A peripheral blood sample was collected from each donor, and TCR beta sequencing was performed on peripheral blood mononuclear cells. The Qiagen DNeasy Blood Extraction Kit was used to extract genomic DNA from the blood cell samples. CDR1 is given as SQVTM and CDR2 as ANQGSEA, both from the germline V gene. The CDR3 goes from the cysteine to the phenylalanine over 13 residues. The retained sequence is limited to the CDR3, 39 bases, with the frame set at the first base. V loses 6 bases at its end and J loses 10 bases; junction bases beyond the gene matches: 7. Beyond this particular receptor, the publication reports: The classifier was reported to diagnose cytomegalovirus status with high specificity and sensitivity in both the original cohort and the validation cohort. Broadly in line with IMGT annotations, most TCR beta V segments showed up in productive rearrangements about 90% or about 30% of the time in an earlier analysis of approximately 600 of the donors. The 87-base-pair reads could not distinguish some IMGT-functional V segments, including TRBV6-2 and TRBV6-3, so those segments were excluded. V-gene and J-gene trimming of TCR beta chains was associated with a missense DCLRE1C variant in a later genetic analysis, and the association was replicated in an independent cohort. Across donors, most TCR sequences were observed very rarely, whereas some public TCRs were present in many individuals. In this cohort, only TCR beta chains were sequenced, and detectable features were limited by the absence of alpha or paired-chain data. A further reported finding was that TCR beta sequences accurately predicted the HLA-A and HLA-B alleles for most subjects in the first cohort. A later analysis found that HLA-associated TCR beta chains were more clonally expanded and had lower generation probabilities than equally common non-associated chains. The authors suggested that the approach could potentially be generalized to other disease states and immunological phenotypes. Correlated functional status among segregating V segments might be attributable to linkage disequilibrium, but an unknown experimental factor could not be ruled out. A few of the identified cytomegalovirus-associated TCR beta chains were confirmed in vitro to be specific for cytomegalovirus antigens. Sequencing depth was assumed to be roughly uniform across donors in the presence/absence analyses, though that assumption may not hold. A later analysis associated 16,951 TCR beta sequences with specific HLA alleles at a false discovery rate of 0.05. A cluster of highly shared sequence variants was judged likely to represent a technical artifact of the sequencing pipeline. In a later analysis, several top co-occurrence clusters were reported to appear linked to parvovirus B19, influenza, CMV and Epstein-Barr virus. Compared with the approximately 710-donor mean, donors in an Asian-associated ancestry cluster had fewer N-insertions in productive TCRs, according to a later genetic analysis. Roughly 15 rarely observed V segments, including chromosome 9 orphons, were excluded from the earlier analysis of about 610 of the donors because counts were too low. In the study, around 150 TCR beta chains were listed as associated with cytomegalovirus. The only immune exposure information available for the cohort was CMV serostatus. In a later analysis, the rate of TCR association differed among HLA loci, with DRB1 alleles having the most associated TCRs and HLA-C alleles having the fewest. A later analysis found that most CMV-associated TCR beta chains appeared HLA-restricted, with HLA associations seemingly driven largely by CMV exposure. Because some donors lacked HLA typing at each locus, the association tests relied only on the typed subset. Assigning TCR associations to individual alleles was difficult when HLA alleles, especially DR and DQ, strongly co-occurred.

Libraries were made using the immunoSEQ multiplex PCR assay. For the multiplex PCR, a mixture combining 60 forward primers for TCR Vbeta segments and 13 reverse primers for TCR Jbeta segments was used. The CDR3 region of rearranged TCR beta genes was amplified from genomic DNA with a multiplex PCR assay. The Illumina HiSeq System was used to sequence the amplified TCR beta libraries as 87-base-pair reads. Per the authors' processing: Across the 670 or so repertoires, a later analysis counted 78 million or so unique TCR beta chains, 8.5 million to 12 million of which were shared by at least two donors. Raw reads were error-corrected and collapsed into unique sequences by a nearest-neighbor algorithm in which closely related sequences were merged to remove PCR and sequencing errors. V, D and J gene segments were assigned by aligning CDR3 sequences to IMGT reference sequences. For a sequence to be retained, a match of at least six nucleotides to both a V gene segment and a J gene segment was required. A rearrangement counted as productive if the CDR3 had no stop codons and remained in frame with V and J, and every other rearrangement counted as non-productive. Following IMGT convention, CDR3 was defined as the stretch from the second conserved V-encoded cysteine to the conserved J-encoded phenylalanine. The earlier analysis of about 560 of the donors excluded any sequence lacking an unambiguous match to a single V gene segment. An earlier analysis of a few hundred of the donors called V segments functional above 56.7% productive rearrangements and segregating when the between-donor standard deviation exceeded 5%. A statistical classification framework was built to diagnose cytomegalovirus status from the catalog of TCR beta chain sequences. In a later analysis, V and J genes were assigned by comparing TCR nucleotide sequences against IMGT/GENE-DB human TR gene sequences. A later analysis assigned CDR3 sequences and most-parsimonious VDJ recombination scenarios with the TCRdist pipeline. A later analysis defined each TCR beta chain by its CDR3 amino acid sequence plus V-gene family, and excluded reads lacking a unique V-gene family. In a later analysis, fewer than 600 highly shared, low-generation-probability nucleotide sequences were removed to address suspected cross-contamination and a sequencing artifact. In a later analysis, a clonal expansion index for each public chain was calculated from normalized within-repertoire ranks of inferred template counts. In a later analysis, generation probabilities were computed with a VDJ recombination model fitted to out-of-frame rearrangements, and the resulting probabilities were checked against IGoR. A later analysis scored TCR-TCR, TCR-HLA and TCR-CMV co-occurrence with hypergeometric tests, applying a repertoire-size bias correction to TCR pairs. In a later analysis, false discovery rates were estimated by permuting HLA or CMV assignments 20 times. In a later analysis, co-occurring TCRs were grouped using DBSCAN, with TCRdist sequence similarity added in when clustering inside HLA-allele-positive subsets. For co-occurrence clustering, repertoires with fewer than 30,000 or more than 120,000 public chains were excluded, along with roughly 5 repertoires with anomalous nucleotide sharing. In its TCRdb copy, this immuneACCESS table keeps in-frame sequences only and misses some clones. Where compared with another copy, unresolved V genes explain less than half of these, and the others have no known cause. V, J and clone size reflect that table, while D and trimming were determined from the DNA. This sample is represented by about 100,000 clones; about 79% of them were singletons. The ten most abundant clones make up 4.1% of the sample.

Input material: PBMCs. Recombination connected TRBV29-1 to TRBJ2-1; 12 junctional bases match TRBD1. This receptor was obtained from a female donor in good health and CMV-seropositive. DNA sequence: TGCAGCGTACCGGGACAGGGGGCAGGGGAGCAGTTCTTC. This sequence encodes CSVPGQGAGEQFF.